A single sample gave rise to the 14 T cell receptor beta chains below, sequenced in a study of T cell responses to AZD1222 COVID-19 vaccine. Measured with immunoSEQ multiplex PCR; TCRdb has only the in-frame clones, and not every one. The table shows 65,000 to 75,000 clones, with roughly four fifths occurring only once. Sample: peripheral blood, taken on day 0 of AZD1222 vaccination. These receptors all come from an adult in good health.

The rearrangement links TRBV2 to TRBJ2-2; 12 nucleotides align to TRBD1. CDR3 length: 15 amino acids. V lost 3 bases and J lost 7; bases outside the gene matches: 3. CDR1 and CDR2 from the germline V gene are SNHLY and FYNNEI. CDR3: CASSEGQGAGGELFF. The CDR3 nucleotides read TGTGCCAGCAGTGAGGGACAGGGGGCTGGCGGGGAGCTGTTTTTT.

The chain links TRBV11-3 to TRBJ1-4; D ambiguous. Per germline, CDR1 SGHNT and CDR2 YENEEA. This CDR3 region has 14 residues. V was trimmed by 5 bases and J by 3 bases, leaving 10 bases between them. This CDR3 is CASSAGRANEKLFF. The DNA for the CDR3 is TGTGCCAGCAGCGCAGGTCGGGCTAATGAAAAACTGTTTTTT.

The chain carries TRBV15 and TRBJ2-7; 11 bases are shared with TRBD1. Unmatched junction bases numbered 4, after V lost 8 bases and J lost 7 bases. The CDR3 is made up of 12 amino acids. Germline-derived CDR1 and CDR2 are LNHNV and YYDKDF (reference sequence). The CDR3 region has the DNA TGTGCCACCGGGGACAGGGGGTATGAGCAGTACTTC. Translating gives CATGDRGYEQYF.

The V gene is TRBV5-1, the J gene TRBJ1-6; perhaps TRBD1 as D (5 bases). V was pared by 2 bases and J by 7 bases, with 13 bases between. This CDR3 spans 15 amino acids. CDR1 is SGHRS, CDR2 YFSETQ, per germline. CDR3: CASSFGAQGNSPLHF. The CDR3 nucleotides read TGCGCCAGCAGCTTCGGGGCCCAAGGGAATTCACCCCTCCACTTT.

The DNA for the CDR3 is TGTGCCAGCAGCTTAAGTAAGGCTAACTATGGCTACACCTTC. Its translation is CASSLSKANYGYTF. This chain connects TRBV11-2 to TRBJ1-2; D not certain. The CDR3 totals 14 residues. Looked up from germline, CDR1 is SGHAT and CDR2 is FQNNGV. The V end was cut by 2 bases, the J end by 0 bases, with 7 bases between.

V gene TRBV30 combines with J gene TRBJ1-4, with D maybe TRBD1 (6 bases). Germline V gene data show CDR1 as GTSNPN and CDR2 as SVGIG (reference sequence). The CDR3 covers 16 residues. V lost 2 bases and J 6 bases, leaving 19 bases between the germline ends. The CDR3 DNA is TGTGCCTGGAGTATTGAACAGGGAAGCTTCTATGAAAAACTGTTTTTT. Its protein is CAWSIEQGSFYEKLFF.

This chain uses TRBV19 with TRBJ1-1; 8 positions agree with TRBD1. Germline CDR1 reads LNHDA; CDR2 reads SQIVND (reference sequence). This CDR3 is 15 amino acids long. V shed 5 bases and J 3 bases; nucleotides not matched to a gene: 8. The CDR3 coding sequence is TGTGCCAGTAGTCTCGGACAGGGCTTGGACACTGAAGCTTTCTTT. Amino acid sequence: CASSLGQGLDTEAFF.

This chain uses TRBV5-5 with TRBJ2-5, with TRBD2 identical over 13 bases. From germline, CDR1 is SGHKS and CDR2 YYEKEE (reference sequence). The CDR3 is made up of 18 amino acids. The junction had 12 bases not matched to a gene; V was cut back by 4 bases and J by 3 bases. The CDR3 protein is CASSPGTSGAGRKETQYF. The CDR3 bases are TGTGCCAGCAGCCCTGGGACTAGCGGGGCAGGTCGGAAAGAGACCCAGTACTTC.

The chain employs TRBV5-4 and TRBJ1-2; 12 nucleotides match TRBD1. Germline values: CDR1 SGHNT, CDR2 YYREEE (reference sequence). The CDR3 length is 16 residues. V was pared by 4 bases and J by 4 bases, with 8 bases of the junction left unmatched. CDR3 nucleotides: TGTGCCAGCAGCCACCGGGACAGGGGGCGTCCCTATGGCTACACCTTC. Its protein product is CASSHRDRGRPYGYTF.

This chain links TRBV13 with TRBJ2-5; D is perhaps TRBD1 (5 bases). CDR3 length: 15 amino acids. With 7 bases removed from V and 5 bases from J, the gap between germline ends came to 20 bases. CDR1 is PRHDT, CDR2 FYEKMQ, per germline (reference sequence). The CDR3 sequence: CASTKTSGSRETQYF. In nucleotides, the CDR3 is TGTGCCAGCACCAAAACCTCAGGGTCTCGGGAGACCCAGTACTTC.

The chain couples TRBV7-8 to TRBJ1-2; tentatively, D is TRBD1 (5 bases). Germline-derived CDR1 and CDR2 are SGHVS and FQNEAQ. There are 14 residues in the CDR3. Between the trimmed V and J ends, which lost 8 bases and 0 bases, there was a span of 13 bases. The CDR3 here is CASGTGSSNYGYTF. DNA for the CDR3: TGTGCCAGCGGAACAGGTTCTTCTAACTATGGCTACACCTTC.

The chain is built from TRBV12-3 or TRBV12-4 and TRBJ1-6; 8 bases align to TRBD1. There are 13 residues in the CDR3. Trimming at V came to 5 bases and at J to 16 bases, leaving 10 bases not matched to a gene. The CDR3, as DNA: TGTGCCAGCAGTAACGGACAGGGCAGTTCTCTCCACTTT. Amino acid sequence: CASSNGQGSSLHF.

The V gene is TRBV27, the J gene TRBJ1-2; maybe TRBD1 (5 bases). Germline CDR1 reads MNHEY; CDR2 reads SMNVEV (reference sequence). The CDR3 is 15 amino acids. With 2 bases removed from V and 3 bases from J, the gap between germline ends came to 13 bases. CDR3 region: CASSLVAGWDYGYTF. The CDR3 DNA reads as TGTGCCAGCAGTTTAGTAGCAGGGTGGGACTATGGCTACACCTTC.

The chain uses TRBV19 and TRBJ1-6; 8 nucleotides line up with TRBD1. The CDR3 is 13 residues long. V shed 8 bases, J shed 7 bases, and the junction held 4 bases outside the gene matches. Germline values: CDR1 LNHDA, CDR2 SQIVND (reference sequence). The CDR3 is CASSDRENSPLHF. In DNA, the CDR3 is TGTGCCAGTTCGGACAGGGAGAATTCACCCCTCCACTTT.